This is a list of T cell receptor beta chains from one sample in a study of blood T cell repertoires in COVID-19. TCRdb's copy holds only in-frame clones and misses some; the assay was immunoSEQ multiplex PCR. The data contain roughly 330,000 clones, about 83% of them seen just once; the ten biggest clones take up around 1.6%. The sequenced sample was peripheral blood. The receptors derive from a woman aged 45 to 65 with acute or convalescent COVID-19. CDR3s include the opening cysteine and the closing phenylalanine or tryptophan. A D gene is named only where the DNA matches it firmly. Clone size, where shown, is once, few, many, or a class for clones that have expanded.

>NA|TRBJ1-1|TRBV19|NA
CASSLPGVSTEAFF
TGTGCCAGTAGCCTCCCGGGAGTTAGTACTGAAGCTTTCTTT
>NA|TRBJ1-2|TRBV9|NA
CASSAYYGYTF
TGTGCCAGCAGCGCTTACTATGGCTACACCTTC
>NA|TRBJ2-5|TRBV5-1|NA
CASRAGLQETQYF
TGCGCCAGCAGGGCAGGACTACAAGAGACCCAGTACTTC
>TRBD1|TRBJ1-5|TRBV5-5|NA
CASSLEGGRGRQPQHF
TGTGCCAGCAGCTTGGAGGGGGGTAGGGGGCGTCAGCCCCAGCATTTT
>NA|TRBJ2-7|TRBV3-1/TRBV3-2|once
CASSLLEASYEQYF
TGTGCCAGCAGCCTATTGGAGGCATCCTACGAGCAGTACTTC
>NA|TRBJ1-6|TRBV9|NA
CASSVGGGDSPLHF
TGTGCCAGCAGCGTAGGTGGGGGGGATTCACCCCTCCACTTT
>TRBD1|TRBJ1-6|TRBV6-5|NA
CASDPTGWGDSPLHF
TGTGCCAGCGACCCGACAGGGTGGGGTGATTCACCCCTCCACTTT
>NA|TRBJ2-3|TRBV24-1|NA
CATSAGATDTQYF
TGTGCCACCAGTGCAGGGGCCACAGATACGCAGTATTTT
>NA|TRBJ1-1|TRBV19|once
CASSIVARGLFF
TGTGCCAGTAGTATAGTCGCCCGCGGTCTGTTCTTT
>NA|TRBJ1-2|TRBV6-5|NA
CASSYSEGDYGYTF
TGTGCCAGCAGTTACTCGGAGGGAGACTATGGCTACACCTTC
>TRBD2|TRBJ2-1|TRBV4-3|NA
CASSQDSQREFDEQFF
TGCGCCAGCAGCCAAGATTCCCAGCGGGAGTTCGATGAGCAGTTCTTC
>TRBD1|TRBJ2-5|TRBV27|NA
CASSLRQGRRETQYF
TGTGCCAGCAGTCTAAGACAGGGGCGGCGAGAGACCCAGTACTTC
>NA|TRBJ2-7|TRBV6-2/TRBV6-3|NA
CASSYSGLLEQYF
TGTGCCAGCAGTTACTCGGGCCTTCTAGAGCAGTACTTC
>TRBD2|TRBJ2-7|TRBV29-1|NA
CSVVYLGTSTYEQYF
TGCAGCGTTGTATATTTAGGGACTAGCACATACGAGCAGTACTTC
>TRBD1|TRBJ1-5|TRBV15|NA
CATSIRTGSNQPQHF
TGTGCCACCAGCATAAGGACAGGGAGCAATCAGCCCCAGCATTTT
>NA|TRBJ1-3|TRBV4-2|NA
CASSQDYRVLRGNTIYF
TGTGCCAGCAGCCAAGACTACAGGGTCTTACGTGGAAACACCATATATTTT
>TRBD1|TRBJ1-1|TRBV5-4|once
CASSFRYPGGWNTEAFF
TGTGCCAGCAGCTTTCGCTATCCAGGGGGCTGGAACACTGAAGCTTTCTTT
>NA|TRBJ2-2|TRBV21-1|few
CASSIHRETTGELFF
TGTGCCAGCAGCATCCACAGGGAGACCACCGGGGAGCTGTTTTTT
>TRBD2|TRBJ2-7|TRBV5-4|NA
CASSLAAGSVSYEQYF
TGTGCCAGCAGCTTGGCAGCGGGAAGTGTCTCCTACGAGCAGTACTTC
>TRBD1|TRBJ2-5|TRBV10-1|NA
CASIWTGLETQYF
TGCGCCAGCATTTGGACAGGGCTGGAGACCCAGTACTTC
>TRBD1|TRBJ2-7|TRBV5-1|NA
CASSRRDRVSEQYF
TGCGCCAGCAGCCGCCGGGACAGGGTGAGCGAGCAGTACTTC
>TRBD2|TRBJ2-1|TRBV9|NA
CASSVGGSGDEQFF
TGTGCCAGCAGCGTAGGCGGGAGTGGGGATGAGCAGTTCTTC